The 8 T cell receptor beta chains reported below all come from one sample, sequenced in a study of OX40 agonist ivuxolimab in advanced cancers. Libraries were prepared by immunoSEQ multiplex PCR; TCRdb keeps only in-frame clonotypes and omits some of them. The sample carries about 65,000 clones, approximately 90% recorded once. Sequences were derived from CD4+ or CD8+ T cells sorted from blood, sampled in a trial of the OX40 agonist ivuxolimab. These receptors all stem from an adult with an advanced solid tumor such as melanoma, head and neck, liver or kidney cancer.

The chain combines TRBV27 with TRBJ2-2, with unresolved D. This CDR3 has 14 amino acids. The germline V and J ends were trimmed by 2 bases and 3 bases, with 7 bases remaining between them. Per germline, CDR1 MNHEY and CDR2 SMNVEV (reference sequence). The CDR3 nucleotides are TGTGCCAGCAGTTTAAACAGATACACCGGGGAGCTGTTTTTT. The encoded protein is CASSLNRYTGELFF.

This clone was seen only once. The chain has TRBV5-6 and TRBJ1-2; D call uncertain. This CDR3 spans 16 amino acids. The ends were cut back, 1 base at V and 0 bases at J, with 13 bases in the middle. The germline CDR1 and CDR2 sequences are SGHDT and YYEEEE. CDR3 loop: CASSLIGGTANYGYTF. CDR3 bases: TGTGCCAGCAGCTTGATCGGAGGAACAGCTAACTATGGCTACACCTTC.

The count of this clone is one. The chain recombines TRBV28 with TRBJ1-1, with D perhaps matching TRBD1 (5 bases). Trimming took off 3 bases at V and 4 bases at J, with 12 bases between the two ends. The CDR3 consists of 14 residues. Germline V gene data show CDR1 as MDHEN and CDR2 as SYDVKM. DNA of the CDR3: TGTGCCAGCAGTTTGGGGGGTGGGATCACTGAAGCTTTCTTT. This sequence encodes CASSLGGGITEAFF.

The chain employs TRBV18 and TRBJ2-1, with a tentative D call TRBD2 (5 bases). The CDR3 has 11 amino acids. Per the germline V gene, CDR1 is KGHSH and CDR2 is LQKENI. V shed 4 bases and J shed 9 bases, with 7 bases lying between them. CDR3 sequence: CASSRRGEQFF. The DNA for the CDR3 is TGTGCCAGCTCACGTCGGGGTGAGCAGTTCTTC.

This CDR3 is CASSLNRGSTEAFF. The DNA for the CDR3 is TGTGCCAGCAGCTTAAATAGGGGTAGTACTGAAGCTTTCTTT. This chain uses TRBV7-6 with TRBJ1-1; possible D gene TRBD1, 5 bases. The CDR3 extends over 14 amino acids. Trimming took 2 bases from V and 5 from J, leaving 12 bases between them. Germline V gives CDR1 SGHVS, CDR2 FNYEAQ.

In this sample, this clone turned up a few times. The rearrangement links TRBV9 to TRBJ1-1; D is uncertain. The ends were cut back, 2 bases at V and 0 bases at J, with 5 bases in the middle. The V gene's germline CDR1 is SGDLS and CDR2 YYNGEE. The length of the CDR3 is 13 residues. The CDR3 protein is CASSVQVNTEAFF. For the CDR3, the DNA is TGTGCCAGCAGCGTTCAGGTGAACACTGAAGCTTTCTTT.

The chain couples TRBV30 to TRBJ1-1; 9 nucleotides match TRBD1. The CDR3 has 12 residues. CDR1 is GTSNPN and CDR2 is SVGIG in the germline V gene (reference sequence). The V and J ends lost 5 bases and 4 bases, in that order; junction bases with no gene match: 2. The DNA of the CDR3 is TGTGCCTGGGAGACAGGGGGCACTGAAGCTTTCTTT. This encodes CAWETGGTEAFF.

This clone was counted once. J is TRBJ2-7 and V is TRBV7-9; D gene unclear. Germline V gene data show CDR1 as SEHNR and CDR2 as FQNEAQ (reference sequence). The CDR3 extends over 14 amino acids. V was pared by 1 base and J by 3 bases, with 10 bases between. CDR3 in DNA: TGTGCCAGCAGCTTAGGTTCGGCAGTCTACGAGCAGTACTTC. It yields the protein CASSLGSAVYEQYF.